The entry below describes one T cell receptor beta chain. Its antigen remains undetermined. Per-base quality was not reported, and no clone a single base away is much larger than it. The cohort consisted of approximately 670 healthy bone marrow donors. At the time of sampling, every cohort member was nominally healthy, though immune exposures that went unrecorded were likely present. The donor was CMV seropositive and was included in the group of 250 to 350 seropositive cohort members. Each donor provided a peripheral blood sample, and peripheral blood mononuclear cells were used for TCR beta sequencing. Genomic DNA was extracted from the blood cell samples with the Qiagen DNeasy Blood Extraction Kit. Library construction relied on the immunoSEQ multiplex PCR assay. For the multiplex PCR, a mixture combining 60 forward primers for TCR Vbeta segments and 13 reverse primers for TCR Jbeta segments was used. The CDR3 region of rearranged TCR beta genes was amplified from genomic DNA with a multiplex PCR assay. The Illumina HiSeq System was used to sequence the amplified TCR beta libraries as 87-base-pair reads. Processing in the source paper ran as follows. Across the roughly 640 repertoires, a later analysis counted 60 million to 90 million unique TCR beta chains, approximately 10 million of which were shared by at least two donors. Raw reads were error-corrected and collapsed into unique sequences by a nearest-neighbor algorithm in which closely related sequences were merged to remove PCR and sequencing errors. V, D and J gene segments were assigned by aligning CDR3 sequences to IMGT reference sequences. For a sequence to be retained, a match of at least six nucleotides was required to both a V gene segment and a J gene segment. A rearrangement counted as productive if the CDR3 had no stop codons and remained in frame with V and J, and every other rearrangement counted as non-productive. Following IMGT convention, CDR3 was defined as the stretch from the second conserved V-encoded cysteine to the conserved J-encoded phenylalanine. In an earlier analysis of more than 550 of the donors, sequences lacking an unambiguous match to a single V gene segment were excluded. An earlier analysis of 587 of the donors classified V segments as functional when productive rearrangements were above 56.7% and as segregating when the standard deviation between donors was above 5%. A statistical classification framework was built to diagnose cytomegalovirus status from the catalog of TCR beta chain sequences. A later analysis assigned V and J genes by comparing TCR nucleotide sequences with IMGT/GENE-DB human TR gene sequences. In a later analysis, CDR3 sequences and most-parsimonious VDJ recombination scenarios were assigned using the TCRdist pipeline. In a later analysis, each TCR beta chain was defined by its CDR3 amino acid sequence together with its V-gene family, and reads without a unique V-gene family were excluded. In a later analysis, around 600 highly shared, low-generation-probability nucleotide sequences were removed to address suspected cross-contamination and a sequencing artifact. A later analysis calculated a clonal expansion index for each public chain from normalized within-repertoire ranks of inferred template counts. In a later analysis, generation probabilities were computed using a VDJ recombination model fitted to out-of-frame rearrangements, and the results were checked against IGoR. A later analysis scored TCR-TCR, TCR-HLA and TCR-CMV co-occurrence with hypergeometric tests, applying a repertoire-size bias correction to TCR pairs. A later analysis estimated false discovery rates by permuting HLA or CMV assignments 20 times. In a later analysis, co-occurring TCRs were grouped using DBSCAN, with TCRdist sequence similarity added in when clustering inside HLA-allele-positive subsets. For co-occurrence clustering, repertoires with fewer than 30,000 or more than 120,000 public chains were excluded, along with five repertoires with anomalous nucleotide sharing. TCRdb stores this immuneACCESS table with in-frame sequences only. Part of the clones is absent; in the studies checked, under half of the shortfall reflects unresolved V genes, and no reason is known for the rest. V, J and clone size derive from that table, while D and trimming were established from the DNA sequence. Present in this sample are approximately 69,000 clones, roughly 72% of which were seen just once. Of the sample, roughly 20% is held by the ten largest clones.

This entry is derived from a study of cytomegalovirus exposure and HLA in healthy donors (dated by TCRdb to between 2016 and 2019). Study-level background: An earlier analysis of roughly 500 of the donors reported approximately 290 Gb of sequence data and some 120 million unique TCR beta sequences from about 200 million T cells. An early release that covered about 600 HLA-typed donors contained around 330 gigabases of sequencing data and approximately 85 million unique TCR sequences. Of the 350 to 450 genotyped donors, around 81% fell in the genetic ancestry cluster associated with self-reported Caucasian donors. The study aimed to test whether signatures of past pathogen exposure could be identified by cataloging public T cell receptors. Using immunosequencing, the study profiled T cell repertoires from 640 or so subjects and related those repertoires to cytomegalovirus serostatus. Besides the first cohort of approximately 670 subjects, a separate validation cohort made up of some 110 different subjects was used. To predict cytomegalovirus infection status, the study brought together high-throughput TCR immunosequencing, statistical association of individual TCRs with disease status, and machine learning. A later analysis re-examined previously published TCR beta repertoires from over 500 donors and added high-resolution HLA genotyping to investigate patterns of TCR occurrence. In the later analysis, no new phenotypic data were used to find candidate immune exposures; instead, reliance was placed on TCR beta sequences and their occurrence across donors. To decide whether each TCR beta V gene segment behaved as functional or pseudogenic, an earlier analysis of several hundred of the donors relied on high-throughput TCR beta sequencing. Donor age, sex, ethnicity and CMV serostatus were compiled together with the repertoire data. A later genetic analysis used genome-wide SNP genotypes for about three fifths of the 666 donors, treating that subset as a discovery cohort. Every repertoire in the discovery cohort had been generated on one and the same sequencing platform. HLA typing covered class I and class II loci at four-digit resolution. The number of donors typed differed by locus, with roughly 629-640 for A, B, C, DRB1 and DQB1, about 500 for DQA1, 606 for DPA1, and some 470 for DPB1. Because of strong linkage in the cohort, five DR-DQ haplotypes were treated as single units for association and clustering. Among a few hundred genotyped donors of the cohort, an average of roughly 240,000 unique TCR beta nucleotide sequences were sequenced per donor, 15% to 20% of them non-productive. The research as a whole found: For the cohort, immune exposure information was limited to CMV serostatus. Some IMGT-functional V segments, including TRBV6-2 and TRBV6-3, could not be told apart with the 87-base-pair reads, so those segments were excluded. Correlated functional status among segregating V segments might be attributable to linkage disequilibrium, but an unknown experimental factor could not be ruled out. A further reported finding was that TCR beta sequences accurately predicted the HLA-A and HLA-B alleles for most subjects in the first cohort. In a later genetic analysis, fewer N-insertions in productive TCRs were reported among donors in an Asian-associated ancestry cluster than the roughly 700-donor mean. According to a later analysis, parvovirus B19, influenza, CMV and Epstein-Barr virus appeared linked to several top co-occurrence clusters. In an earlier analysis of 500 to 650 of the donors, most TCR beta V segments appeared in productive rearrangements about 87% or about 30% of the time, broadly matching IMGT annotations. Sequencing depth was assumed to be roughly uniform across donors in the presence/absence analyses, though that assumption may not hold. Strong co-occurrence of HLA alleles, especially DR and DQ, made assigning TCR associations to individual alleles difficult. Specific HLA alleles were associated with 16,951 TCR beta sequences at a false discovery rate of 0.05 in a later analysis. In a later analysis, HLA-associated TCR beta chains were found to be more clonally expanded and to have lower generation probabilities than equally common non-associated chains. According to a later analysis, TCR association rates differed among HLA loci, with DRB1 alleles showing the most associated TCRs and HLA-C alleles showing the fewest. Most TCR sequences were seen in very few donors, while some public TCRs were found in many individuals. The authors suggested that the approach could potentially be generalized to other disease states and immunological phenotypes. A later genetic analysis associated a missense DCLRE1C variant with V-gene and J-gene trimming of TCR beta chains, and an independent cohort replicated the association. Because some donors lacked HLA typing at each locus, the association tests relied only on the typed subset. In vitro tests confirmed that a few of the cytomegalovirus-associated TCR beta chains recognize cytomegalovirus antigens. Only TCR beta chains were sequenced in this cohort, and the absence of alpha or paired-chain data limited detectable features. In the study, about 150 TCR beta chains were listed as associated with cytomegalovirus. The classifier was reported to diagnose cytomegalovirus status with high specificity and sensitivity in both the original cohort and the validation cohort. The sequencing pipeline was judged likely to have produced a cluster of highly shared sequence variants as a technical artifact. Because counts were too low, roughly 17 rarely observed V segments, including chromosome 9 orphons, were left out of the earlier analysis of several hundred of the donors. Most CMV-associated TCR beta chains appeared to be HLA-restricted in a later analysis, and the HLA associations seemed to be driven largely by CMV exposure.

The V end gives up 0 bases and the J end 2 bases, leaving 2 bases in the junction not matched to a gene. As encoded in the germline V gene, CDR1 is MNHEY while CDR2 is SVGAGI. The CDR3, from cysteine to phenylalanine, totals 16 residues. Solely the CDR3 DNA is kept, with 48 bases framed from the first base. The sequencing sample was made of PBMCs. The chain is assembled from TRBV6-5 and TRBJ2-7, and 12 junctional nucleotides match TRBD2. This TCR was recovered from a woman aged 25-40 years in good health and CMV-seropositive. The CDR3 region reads CASSYSTSGSTYEQYF. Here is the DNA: TGTGCCAGCAGTTACTCGACTAGCGGGAGTACCTACGAGCAGTACTTC.